This record concerns one T cell receptor (beta chain) sequence. In the original processing: Estimated nucleated cell counts came from reference gene primer amplification. The protocol was immunoSEQ multiplex PCR, while the TCRdb copy is restricted to in-frame clones and leaves out a portion. That table is the source of V, J and clone size, and D and trimming were worked out from the DNA. The sample consists of over 80,000 clones, approximately 80% of them appearing once. These data come from a study of blood T cell repertoires in COVID-19. Study-wide background: Sites in the United States, Italy and Spain provided acute and convalescent COVID-19 samples.

Germline lookup yields CDR1 MDHEN and CDR2 SYDVKM. Trimming removed 1 base from V and 9 bases from J, with 7 bases in between. CDR3 length equals 12 residues. The TCR comes from a woman aged 65 to 85 with acute or convalescent COVID-19. The gene calls are TRBV28 and TRBJ1-5; perhaps TRBD1 as D (5 bases). The sample comprised peripheral blood. For the CDR3, the DNA is TGTGCCAGCAGTTTATTGCAGGGGCCCCAGCATTTT. This codes for CASSLLQGPQHF. The entire variable domain, with the rest obtained from reference TRBV28 and TRBJ1-5, is as follows: DVKVTQSSRYLVKRTGEKVFLECVQDMDHENMFWYRQDPGLGLRLIYFSYDVKMKEKGDIPEGYSVSREKKERFSLILESASTNQTSMYLCASSLLQGPQHFGDGTRLSIL.